The 7 T cell receptor beta chains reported below all come from one sample, sequenced in a study of shared clonotypes between healthy human individuals. Sequencing was performed with immunoSEQ multiplex PCR; in TCRdb, only in-frame clones are kept and a portion is missing. The table has around 440,000 clones, roughly 80% seen once. Input material: PBMCs. These receptors all come from a woman between 35 and 50 years old in good health. Some clones in this sample may be carry-over from other donors' samples.

V usage is TRBV5-1 and J usage is TRBJ2-2; 10 nucleotides line up with TRBD2. V was clipped by 0 bases and J by 3 bases; unmatched bases: 2. The CDR3 has 16 residues. Looked up from germline, CDR1 is SGHRS and CDR2 is YFSETQ. CDR3 amino acids: CASSLEGLADTGELFF. The CDR3 region has the DNA TGCGCCAGCAGCTTGGAAGGACTAGCGGACACCGGGGAGCTGTTTTTT.

The genes are TRBV5-4 and TRBJ2-3; the match to TRBD2 covers 7 bases. V shed 10 bases, J shed 1 base, and the junction held 9 bases outside the gene matches. The CDR3 loop spans 14 amino acids. Germline values: CDR1 SGHNT, CDR2 YYREEE (reference sequence). Here the CDR3 reads CAGSGQLGTDTQYF. DNA of the CDR3: TGTGCCGGTAGCGGGCAGCTGGGCACAGATACGCAGTATTTT.

The V gene is TRBV5-5, the J gene TRBJ1-5; D gene unclear. The germline V gene encodes CDR1 SGHKS and CDR2 YYEKEE (reference sequence). Trimming removed 5 bases at V and 5 bases at J, with 11 bases between. The CDR3 loop spans 13 amino acids. CDR3 DNA: TGTGCCAGCAGTCCGGCCATGGATCAGCCCCAGCATTTT. It yields the protein CASSPAMDQPQHF.

The V call is TRBV7-2, the J call TRBJ2-3; maybe TRBD2 (5 bases). V lost 1 base and J 3 bases, leaving 11 bases between the germline ends. Germline CDR1 SGHTA, CDR2 FQGNSA. The CDR3 length is 15 residues. The CDR3 region is CASSLVREGTDTQYF. For the CDR3, the DNA is TGTGCCAGCAGCTTAGTCCGGGAAGGGACAGATACGCAGTATTTT.

J is TRBJ2-1 and V is TRBV28; TRBD1 matches 9 bases. The CDR3 extends over 14 amino acids. The J segment lost 3 bases and the V segment lost 6 bases, leaving 3 bases of the junction unmatched. Germline V gene sequence: CDR1 MDHEN, CDR2 SYDVKM. CDR3 in DNA: TGTGCCAGCAGGCCGGGACAGGGCTACAATGAGCAGTTCTTC. Its translation is CASRPGQGYNEQFF.

On this clone: A read error may produce the germline difference seen at one junction end. At the DNA level, this CDR3 is encoded by other sequences in the same sample as well. The rearrangement links TRBV2 to TRBJ1-2, with 8 nucleotides matching TRBD1. The length of the CDR3 is 14 residues. Germline V gene lookup returns CDR1 SNHLY and CDR2 FYNNEI. The CDR3 loop reads CASRQGAAYYGYTF. In DNA form, the CDR3 reads TGTGCCAGCAGGCAGGGGGCGGCCTACTATGGCTATACCTTC. Complete variable domain (other parts from reference TRBV2 and TRBJ1-2): EPEVTQTPSHQVTQMGQEVILRCVPISNHLYFYWYRQILGQKVEFLVSFYNNEISEKSEIFDDQFSVERPDGSNFTLKIRSTKLEDSAMYFCASRQGAAYYGYTFGSGTRLTVV.

This clone has just a few counts. V and J are TRBV7-2 and TRBJ2-1; TRBD2 is a possible D gene (5 bases). The V end was cut by 2 bases, the J end by 14 bases, with 10 bases between. Germline V gene lookup returns CDR1 SGHTA and CDR2 FQGNSA. The CDR3 sequence is 11 residues long. Here the CDR3 DNA reads TGTGCCAGCAGCTTACTAATCGGGGAGTTCTTC. Its protein is CASSLLIGEFF. The entire variable domain, with the rest obtained from reference TRBV7-2 and TRBJ2-1, is as follows: GAGVSQSPSNKVTEKGKDVELRCDPISGHTALYWYRQSLGQGLEFLIYFQGNSAPDKSGLPSDRFSAERTGGSVSTLTIQRTQQEDSAVYLCASSLLIGEFFGPGTRLTVL.